This T cell receptor beta chain was identified in a study of glioma-infiltrating T cells. The study, taken as a whole, reports: Tissue-blood divergence was below expectation in non-neoplastic patients, above in gliomas.

Using RNA template, CDR3s of TCR alpha and beta were amplified with iRepertoire arm-PCR. TCRdb reanalysed the multiplex PCR reads using MiXCR and keeps one entry per CDR3 protein. The data hold some 160,000 distinct CDR3 sequences, with about 46% observed a single time. The CDR3 is 15 residues long. Trimming pared 3 bases from V and 6 bases from J, leaving 15 bases between. Concerning this clonotype itself: The antigen is not known.

This chain connects TRBV12-3 or TRBV12-4 to TRBJ2-1; possible D gene TRBD2, 6 bases. Sequencing was performed on glioma tissue, nonneoplastic brain tissue, or PBMCs (not recorded which). The TCR originated in a human donor with low-grade glioma or glioblastoma, undergoing nonglioma brain surgery, or in good health (not recorded which). As DNA, the CDR3 is TGTGCCAGCAGTTTCCCTAAAGGAGCGGGCAATGAGCAGTTCTTC. The encoded protein is CASSFPKGAGNEQFF.